The T cell receptor beta chain described here comes from a study of cytomegalovirus exposure and HLA in healthy donors. Study-wide context: Later, an analysis reported that the 100 to 150 validation repertoires had used the same platform as the approximately 660 first-cohort repertoires.

Findings and caveats of the study: Subsequent analysis showed first-cohort TCR clusters tending to co-occur in 120 or so validation repertoires. TCR beta chains numbering some 160 were designated cytomegalovirus-associated.

Data came from immunoSEQ multiplex PCR; TCRdb stores just in-frame clones and leaves some out. The sample holds some 210,000 clones; approximately 82% are singletons and the top ten take 4.5% to 6%. Remarks on this clone: Its antigen remains unidentified.

V dropped 3 bases and J dropped 6 bases, with 13 bases sitting between them. This CDR3 region has 14 residues. The germline gives CDR1 LGHNA, CDR2 YNFKEQ. Sample: PBMCs. The TCR was taken from a woman younger than 35 in good health and CMV-seronegative. V usage is TRBV4-2 and J usage is TRBJ2-3; possibly TRBD2 for D (5 bases). The CDR3 reads CASSQAGDLDTQYF. CDR3 in DNA: TGTGCCAGCAGCCAGGCGGGTGACCTTGATACGCAGTATTTT.